This record looks at one T cell receptor beta chain sequence and its context. This sample was included in a study of blood T cell repertoires in COVID-19. About the study: The United States, Italy and Spain were the sources of the acute and convalescent COVID-19 samples.

Clones were sequenced by immunoSEQ multiplex PCR, and TCRdb holds only the in-frame ones, with some missing. Of about 330,000 clones detected, over 70% appear once; the ten largest clones hold under 6%. The sequence was obtained from a man younger than 40 who had recovered from COVID-19. The sequencing input was PBMCs or T cells enriched from blood (not recorded which).

CDR3 in amino acids: CASTHRDTGELFF. The CDR3 DNA sequence: TGTGCCAGCACCCACAGGGACACCGGGGAGCTGTTTTTT. V is TRBV3-1 (or the pseudogene TRBV3-2) and J is TRBJ2-2; D may be TRBD1 (6 bases). CDR3 size: 13 residues. Trimming pared 7 bases from V and 3 bases from J, leaving 9 bases between. The germline gives CDR1 LGHDT, CDR2 YNNKEL (reference sequence).